Listed below are T cell receptor beta chains from one sample, sequenced in a study of T cells in localized non-small cell lung cancer. Generated by immunoSEQ multiplex PCR, the TCRdb table keeps only in-frame clones and is missing some. The table shows some 140,000 clones, with around 92% occurring only once. The material was peripheral blood, obtained before any cancer treatment. The receptor set was obtained from a female donor at least 60 years old with stage I lung adenocarcinoma. CDR3s include the opening cysteine and the closing phenylalanine or tryptophan. Each record gives: J gene, D gene, V gene, clone size, CDR3 DNA, CDR3 protein. D genes are given only for firm matches. Clone size is stated in some rows and not others, as once, few, many or a class when expanded.

TRBJ2-7 | TRBD1 | TRBV7-2 | . | TGTGCCAGCAGCTTAGGGCTAGGGGGCTTCTACGAGCAGTACTTC | CASSLGLGGFYEQYF
TRBJ2-1 | TRBD2 | TRBV28 | . | TGTGCCAGCAGTCTGTGGCGGGAGGGTGTCAATGAGCAGTTCTTC | CASSLWREGVNEQFF
TRBJ1-1 | . | TRBV5-5 | . | TGTGCCAGCAGCTCAACAGGGTTTCGTGCTTTCTTT | CASSSTGFRAFF
TRBJ2-6 | TRBD2 | TRBV5-1 | . | TGCGCCAGCAGCTTGGCCGGGGGGTCCGAATATCGTTCTGGGGCCAACGTCCTGACTTTC | CASSLAGGSEYRSGANVLTF
TRBJ1-5 | . | TRBV28 | . | TGTGCCAGCAGTTTATGGGACAGAAGGCAGCCCCAGCATTTT | CASSLWDRRQPQHF
TRBJ1-1 | . | TRBV5-1 | . | TGCGCCAGCAGCTTCGCCGGGGTTACCCCTGAAGCTTTCTTT | CASSFAGVTPEAFF
TRBJ1-1 | . | TRBV2 | . | TGTGCCAGCAGTGGGGCCGCGTGGGAAGCTTTCTTT | CASSGAAWEAFF
TRBJ2-5 | TRBD2 | TRBV7-9 | . | TGTGCCAGCAGCTTAACTAGCGGCATCCAAGAGACCCAGTACTTC | CASSLTSGIQETQYF
TRBJ1-6 | . | TRBV6-6 | . | TGTGCCAGCAGTGAGGCCCCAAATTCACCCCTCCACTTT | CASSEAPNSPLHF
TRBJ2-2 | . | TRBV2 | . | TGTGCCAGCAGGCCGGCCAGGGCCGGGGAGCTGTTTTTT | CASRPARAGELFF
TRBJ2-1 | . | TRBV15 | . | TGTGCCACCAGCAGAGGGGGCAGGGACAATGAGCAGTTCTTC | CATSRGGRDNEQFF
TRBJ2-2 | TRBD2 | TRBV5-1 | . | TGCGCCAGCAGCTCCGTTGCTAGCGGGAGTAGAACCGGGGAGCTGTTTTTT | CASSSVASGSRTGELFF
TRBJ2-7 | . | TRBV21-1 | . | TGTGCCAGCAGCAAAACGGGGGCCCCTTCCTACGAGCAGTACTTC | CASSKTGAPSYEQYF
TRBJ2-5 | . | TRBV6-5 | . | TGTGCCAGCCGTCCTGGGGGGAGGGAGACCCAGTACTTC | CASRPGGRETQYF
TRBJ2-7 | . | TRBV29-1 | . | TGCAGCGTTGTAGGGGGGAGCTCCTACGAGCAGTACTTC | CSVVGGSSYEQYF
TRBJ2-5 | . | TRBV11-2 | . | TGTGCCAGCAGCTTAGCGTGGGGAGAGACCCAGTACTTC | CASSLAWGETQYF
TRBJ2-4 | . | TRBV4-1 | . | TGCGCCAGCAGCCAAGATGGGCCCAAAAACATTCAGTACTTC | CASSQDGPKNIQYF
TRBJ2-7 | TRBD1 | TRBV19 | . | TGTGCCAGTAGTACGTCCGGGACAGCCTACGAGCAGTACTTC | CASSTSGTAYEQYF
TRBJ2-7 | . | TRBV19 | . | TGTGCCAGTAGCCCGGGCAGGGGTAGGTACGAGCAGTACTTC | CASSPGRGRYEQYF
TRBJ1-1 | TRBD1 | TRBV7-9 | . | TGTGCCAGCAGCTTAGGGGAAACAGGGGGTGGAACTGAAGCTTTCTTT | CASSLGETGGGTEAFF
TRBJ2-7 | TRBD2 | TRBV9 | . | TGTGCCAGCAGTGCCGGGGTAGCGGGGCCCTACGAGCAGTACTTC | CASSAGVAGPYEQYF
TRBJ2-2 | . | TRBV5-4 | once | TGTGCCAGCAGCCCCATCTCGGGAGCCCCCGGGGAGCTGTTTTTT | CASSPISGAPGELFF
TRBJ2-2 | . | TRBV5-1 | . | TGCGCCAGCAAGCTACGGCGGGAGAACACCGGGGAGCTGTTTTTT | CASKLRRENTGELFF
TRBJ1-5 | . | TRBV13 | . | TGTGCCAGCAGCTTAGGACTCAATCAGCCCCAGCATTTT | CASSLGLNQPQHF
TRBJ2-7 | TRBD2 | TRBV2 | . | TGTGCCAGCGGAGGCTCCAGACTAGCGGAGGGCCGGAAGCAGTACTTC | CASGGSRLAEGRKQYF
TRBJ1-4 | TRBD1 | TRBV7-8 | . | TGTGCCAGCAGCTTAGTAGGGGACAGGGAAGATGAAAAACTGTTTTTT | CASSLVGDREDEKLFF
TRBJ1-1 | TRBD1 | TRBV4-2 | . | TGTGCCAGCAGCAAACACAGGGGAATTGGTACTGAAGCTTTCTTT | CASSKHRGIGTEAFF
TRBJ2-1 | . | TRBV2 | few | TGTGCCAGCAGTGAAAGGGATTTGCAGATGGGGTTCTTC | CASSERDLQMGFF
TRBJ1-2 | . | TRBV6-5 | . | TGTGCCAGCAAAGGACTGGAAGGGACCTATGGCTACACCTTC | CASKGLEGTYGYTF
TRBJ2-1 | TRBD2 | TRBV6-1 | . | TGTGCCAGCACGTGGGGGACTAACCACAATGAGCAGTTCTTC | CASTWGTNHNEQFF
TRBJ2-3 | TRBD2 | TRBV28 | once | TGTGCCAGCAGTTTAGGGGGAGGGCCCGGTCGCACAGATACGCAGTATTTT | CASSLGGGPGRTDTQYF
TRBJ2-5 | . | TRBV19 | . | TGTGCCAGTAGTATACGAACCGTGGCAGTCCCCCAAGAGACCCAGTACTTC | CASSIRTVAVPQETQYF
TRBJ1-1 | TRBD1 | TRBV28 | . | TGTGCCAGCAGTGGACAGGGTAGGACTGAAGCTTTCTTT | CASSGQGRTEAFF
TRBJ2-1 | TRBD1 | TRBV5-4 | . | TGTGCCAGCAGCCCAGAGGGCAGGGGGACCAATGAGCAGTTCTTC | CASSPEGRGTNEQFF
TRBJ2-1 | TRBD2 | TRBV6-1 | . | TGTGCCAGCAGGCGGGGGGGTAGCGCGTACAATGAGCAGTTCTTC | CASRRGGSAYNEQFF
TRBJ2-5 | TRBD1 | TRBV9 | . | TGTGCCAGCAACAGGGGTGGTCAAGAGACCCAGTACTTC | CASNRGGQETQYF
TRBJ2-6 | TRBD1 | TRBV27 | . | TGTGCCAGCAGTTTACCCGGGACAGGAGGCTCTGGGGCCAACGTCCTGACTTTC | CASSLPGTGGSGANVLTF
TRBJ2-7 | . | TRBV7-9 | . | TGTGCCAGCAGCTCCCTCCGGGACTGGGCATACGAGCAGTACTTC | CASSSLRDWAYEQYF
TRBJ2-1 | TRBD2 | TRBV7-2 | . | TGTGCCAGCAGCTTTAGGGGACTAGCGTTGAATGAGCAGTTCTTC | CASSFRGLALNEQFF
TRBJ2-2 | . | TRBV27 | . | TGTGCCAGCAGTATAACCCAGGGAACCGGGGAGCTGTTTTTT | CASSITQGTGELFF
TRBJ2-1 | TRBD2 | TRBV15 | . | TGTGCCACCAGCAGAGGTGCGGGAGGGAATAAAATCAATGAGCAGTTCTTC | CATSRGAGGNKINEQFF
TRBJ2-6 | . | TRBV5-1 | . | TGCGCCAGCAGCTTGGGGTTGAGGGTCTCTGGGGCCAACGTCCTGACTTTC | CASSLGLRVSGANVLTF
TRBJ2-7 | . | TRBV7-2 | few | TGTGCCAGCAGCTTGGGACTCGCTACCTACGAGCAGTACTTC | CASSLGLATYEQYF
TRBJ2-5 | TRBD1 | TRBV19 | . | TGTGCCACGACAGGGGGAGGGGAGACCCAGTACTTC | CATTGGGETQYF
TRBJ2-7 | TRBD2 | TRBV29-1 | . | TGCAGCGTTACCGGGACTAGCGGGGGTCCCAGCTCCTACGAGCAGTACTTC | CSVTGTSGGPSSYEQYF
TRBJ2-1 | TRBD1 | TRBV19 | . | TGTGCCAGTAGTATTACGGGACAGGGAAGATACGAGCAGTTCTTC | CASSITGQGRYEQFF
TRBJ2-3 | . | TRBV28 | few | TGTGCCAGCAGTTTTCGGGGCCATACCCGCACAGATACGCAGTATTTT | CASSFRGHTRTDTQYF
TRBJ2-5 | . | TRBV20-1 | once | TGCAGTGCTAGCACGGATTTCCCCTACTTC | CSASTDFPYF
TRBJ2-7 | . | TRBV6-6 | . | TGTGCCAGCAGTTACCTCCGGTCCTACGAGCAGTACTTC | CASSYLRSYEQYF
TRBJ1-5 | . | TRBV19 | . | TGTGCCAGTCTCCCCTCCGGGACCCTGATTCTGGGTCAGCCCCAGCATTTT | CASLPSGTLILGQPQHF
TRBJ2-1 | TRBD2 | TRBV11-2 | . | TGTGCCAGCAGCCGCGGGACTATTGGACGTTCCTACAATGAGCAGTTCTTC | CASSRGTIGRSYNEQFF
TRBJ2-2 | . | TRBV5-4 | . | TGTGCCAGCAGTTGGAGTGCGAACACCGGGGAGCTGTTTTTT | CASSWSANTGELFF
TRBJ2-5 | . | TRBV5-4 | once | TGTGCCAGCAGCTGGGACTCGGTCCCAGGTCGAGAGACCCAGTACTTC | CASSWDSVPGRETQYF
TRBJ2-3 | TRBD2 | TRBV10-3 | . | TGTGCCATCCTCGACGCGGGGCGGGAGAACACAGATACGCAGTATTTT | CAILDAGRENTDTQYF
TRBJ2-7 | . | TRBV20-1 | . | TGCAGTGCTAGAGTGAAAAACGAGCAGTACTTC | CSARVKNEQYF
TRBJ1-2 | . | TRBV6-4 | . | TGTGCCAGCAGTGACTCGATAAACCCTCAGGGCGTACATGGCTACACCTTC | CASSDSINPQGVHGYTF
TRBJ2-2 | . | TRBV5-4 | . | TGTGCCAGCAGTTCGCCGGGGGCGGTCACCGGGGAGCTGTTTTTT | CASSSPGAVTGELFF
TRBJ1-1 | . | TRBV19 | . | TGTGCCAGTAGTGGCCTTCTACGAAGTTTGGGAGAAACAAAGGGACCTGAAGCTTTCTTT | CASSGLLRSLGETKGPEAFF
TRBJ2-1 | TRBD1 | TRBV28 | . | TGTGCCAGCAGTTTGACAGGGTTACAGTACAATGAGCAGTTCTTC | CASSLTGLQYNEQFF